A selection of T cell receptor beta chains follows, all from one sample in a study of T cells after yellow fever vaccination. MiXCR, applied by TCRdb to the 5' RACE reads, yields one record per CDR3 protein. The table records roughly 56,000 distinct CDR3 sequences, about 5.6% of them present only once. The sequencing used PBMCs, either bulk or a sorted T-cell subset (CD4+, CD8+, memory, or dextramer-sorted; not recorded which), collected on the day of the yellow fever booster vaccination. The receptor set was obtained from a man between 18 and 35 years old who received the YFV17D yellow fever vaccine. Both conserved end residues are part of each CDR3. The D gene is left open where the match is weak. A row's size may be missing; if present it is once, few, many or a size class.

cdr3_nt: TGTGCCAGCAGCCCCGGGGACAACGGGAACACAGATACGCAGTATTTT; cdr3_aa: CASSPGDNGNTDTQYF; d_call: .; v_call: TRBV5-5; j_call: TRBJ2-3; clone_size: many
cdr3_nt: TGTGCCAGCTGCTACTCTCCGGGTGCCACTGAAGCTTTCTTT; cdr3_aa: CASCYSPGATEAFF; d_call: .; v_call: TRBV12-3/TRBV12-4; j_call: TRBJ1-1; clone_size: .
cdr3_nt: TGTGCCAGCAGCTCCTTAGGGGACAGCCGGGGTGAGCAGTTCTTC; cdr3_aa: CASSSLGDSRGEQFF; d_call: TRBD1; v_call: TRBV7-3; j_call: TRBJ2-1; clone_size: many
cdr3_nt: TGTGCCAGCAGCTTAGCCATAGCGGGCTATAACACCGGGGAGCTGTTTTTT; cdr3_aa: CASSLAIAGYNTGELFF; d_call: TRBD2; v_call: TRBV7-2; j_call: TRBJ2-2; clone_size: .
cdr3_nt: TGTGCCAGCAGCGAAGGACACTTTAGCAATCAGCCCCAGCATTTT; cdr3_aa: CASSEGHFSNQPQHF; d_call: .; v_call: TRBV3-1; j_call: TRBJ1-5; clone_size: few
cdr3_nt: TGTGCCAGCAGCTTAGCGGGCTACACAGATACGCAGTATTTT; cdr3_aa: CASSLAGYTDTQYF; d_call: .; v_call: TRBV5-6; j_call: TRBJ2-3; clone_size: few
cdr3_nt: TGTGCCAGCAGCGTAGGGACAGGTCTCGGTGTTGGCTACACCTTC; cdr3_aa: CASSVGTGLGVGYTF; d_call: TRBD1; v_call: TRBV9; j_call: TRBJ1-2; clone_size: few
cdr3_nt: TGTGCCAGCAGCCTCCGGGACAGGAACACCGGGGAGCTGTTTTTT; cdr3_aa: CASSLRDRNTGELFF; d_call: TRBD1; v_call: TRBV9; j_call: TRBJ2-2; clone_size: few
cdr3_nt: TGTGCCAGCAGCGACAGTAGGAGCTCCTACAATGAGCAGTTCTTC; cdr3_aa: CASSDSRSSYNEQFF; d_call: .; v_call: TRBV6-6; j_call: TRBJ2-1; clone_size: many
cdr3_nt: TGCGCCAGCAGTGGACAGGGCTACGAGCAGTACTTC; cdr3_aa: CASSGQGYEQYF; d_call: TRBD1; v_call: TRBV5-1; j_call: TRBJ2-7; clone_size: many
cdr3_nt: TGCGCCAGCAGCAAGGGGACGGGGGCGGACACTGAAGCTTTCTTT; cdr3_aa: CASSKGTGADTEAFF; d_call: .; v_call: TRBV5-1; j_call: TRBJ1-1; clone_size: few
cdr3_nt: TGTGCCAGCAAGGATCGTGAGACCCAGTACTTC; cdr3_aa: CASKDRETQYF; d_call: .; v_call: TRBV28; j_call: TRBJ2-5; clone_size: many
cdr3_nt: TGTGCAAGTCGCTTAGCGCCGGAGTCATACAGAATGGAGACCCAGTACTTC; cdr3_aa: CASRLAPESYRMETQYF; d_call: .; v_call: TRBV12-2; j_call: TRBJ2-5; clone_size: many
cdr3_nt: TGTGCCAGCAGCTCACGGACAGGCCCAGATGGCTACACCTTC; cdr3_aa: CASSSRTGPDGYTF; d_call: TRBD1; v_call: TRBV7-6; j_call: TRBJ1-2; clone_size: .
cdr3_nt: TGCGCCAGCAGCCAAGTCCCAGGGGCTAGTAATGAGCAGTTCTTC; cdr3_aa: CASSQVPGASNEQFF; d_call: .; v_call: TRBV4-1; j_call: TRBJ2-1; clone_size: few
cdr3_nt: TGTGCCATCAGATTAGCCGGACAGAGTGAAGGCTCTGGGGCCAACGTCCTGACTTTC; cdr3_aa: CAIRLAGQSEGSGANVLTF; d_call: .; v_call: TRBV10-3; j_call: TRBJ2-6; clone_size: .
cdr3_nt: TGTGCCAGCAGCTTAGTCCCCGGGCCCGGGGGTTCAGATACGCAGTATTTT; cdr3_aa: CASSLVPGPGGSDTQYF; d_call: .; v_call: TRBV7-6; j_call: TRBJ2-3; clone_size: many
cdr3_nt: TGTGCCAGCAGCTTGGTGCGAGGACAGGGGGAACTAAAAGAGACCCAGTACTTC; cdr3_aa: CASSLVRGQGELKETQYF; d_call: TRBD1; v_call: TRBV5-4; j_call: TRBJ2-5; clone_size: .
cdr3_nt: TGTGCCAGCAGTCCTAGCGGGGGGGCCTACAATGAGCAGTTCTTC; cdr3_aa: CASSPSGGAYNEQFF; d_call: TRBD2; v_call: TRBV12-3/TRBV12-4; j_call: TRBJ2-1; clone_size: many
cdr3_nt: TGTGCCAGCAGCTTGAAGGTTTCGACAGATACGCAGTATTTT; cdr3_aa: CASSLKVSTDTQYF; d_call: .; v_call: TRBV5-4; j_call: TRBJ2-3; clone_size: .
cdr3_nt: TGCAGTGTAAAGGGAACCGGGGAGCTGTTTTTT; cdr3_aa: CSVKGTGELFF; d_call: .; v_call: TRBV20-1; j_call: TRBJ2-2; clone_size: many
cdr3_nt: TGTGCCAGCAGCCAAGGACTAGCGGGGGGGCACGAGACCCAGTACTTC; cdr3_aa: CASSQGLAGGHETQYF; d_call: TRBD2; v_call: TRBV3-1; j_call: TRBJ2-5; clone_size: many
cdr3_nt: TGTGCCAGCAGATCACCGGGACGAAAGACCCAGTACTTC; cdr3_aa: CASRSPGRKTQYF; d_call: .; v_call: TRBV12-3/TRBV12-4; j_call: TRBJ2-5; clone_size: many
cdr3_nt: TGTGCCAGCAGTCTCCCGGACAGTCCTTTTGGGCAGTATTTT; cdr3_aa: CASSLPDSPFGQYF; d_call: .; v_call: TRBV6-9; j_call: TRBJ2-3; clone_size: many
cdr3_nt: TGTGCCAGCAGCCAAGTTGGGGACAGGAGCGTCTACGAGCAGTACTTC; cdr3_aa: CASSQVGDRSVYEQYF; d_call: TRBD1; v_call: TRBV3-1; j_call: TRBJ2-7; clone_size: .
cdr3_nt: TGTGCCAGCAGCCTGGGGACAGCCGACTATGGCTACACCTTC; cdr3_aa: CASSLGTADYGYTF; d_call: TRBD1; v_call: TRBV13; j_call: TRBJ1-2; clone_size: few
cdr3_nt: TGTGCCAGCAGTTATACGGCGGCAAACAATGAGCAGTTCTTC; cdr3_aa: CASSYTAANNEQFF; d_call: .; v_call: TRBV6-6; j_call: TRBJ2-1; clone_size: few
cdr3_nt: TGCGCCAGCAGCTTGGGGTATGGACAGACCACAGATACGCAGTATTTT; cdr3_aa: CASSLGYGQTTDTQYF; d_call: .; v_call: TRBV5-1; j_call: TRBJ2-3; clone_size: many
cdr3_nt: TGCAGTGCCGGGACTTACAATGAGCAGTTCTTC; cdr3_aa: CSAGTYNEQFF; d_call: .; v_call: TRBV20-1; j_call: TRBJ2-1; clone_size: many
cdr3_nt: TGTGCCAGCAGCCAAGATTCATACGAGCAGTACTTC; cdr3_aa: CASSQDSYEQYF; d_call: .; v_call: TRBV4-2; j_call: TRBJ2-7; clone_size: many
cdr3_nt: TGTGCCAGCAGCGGTGGGACACCTAGCACAGATACGCAGTATTTT; cdr3_aa: CASSGGTPSTDTQYF; d_call: .; v_call: TRBV9; j_call: TRBJ2-3; clone_size: many
cdr3_nt: TGTGCCAGCGGCTACAATGAGCAGTTCTTC; cdr3_aa: CASGYNEQFF; d_call: .; v_call: TRBV11-2; j_call: TRBJ2-1; clone_size: many
cdr3_nt: TGCAGCGGAATTGACTTGACAGGGGAAGAGACCCAGTACTTC; cdr3_aa: CSGIDLTGEETQYF; d_call: TRBD1; v_call: TRBV29-1; j_call: TRBJ2-5; clone_size: many
cdr3_nt: TGTGCCAGCAGTTTTCGACTACTTACCCACATTCAGTACTTC; cdr3_aa: CASSFRLLTHIQYF; d_call: .; v_call: TRBV28; j_call: TRBJ2-4; clone_size: once
cdr3_nt: TGTGCCAGCAGTTATGACCTTAATCAGCCCCAGCATTTT; cdr3_aa: CASSYDLNQPQHF; d_call: .; v_call: TRBV6-5; j_call: TRBJ1-5; clone_size: .
cdr3_nt: TGTGCCAGCAGTGTCGTGGGCACTGAAGCTTTCTTT; cdr3_aa: CASSVVGTEAFF; d_call: .; v_call: TRBV2; j_call: TRBJ1-1; clone_size: many
cdr3_nt: TGTGCCAGCAGCACCCAATCGGGGTGGTCTGAAGCTTTCTTT; cdr3_aa: CASSTQSGWSEAFF; d_call: .; v_call: TRBV7-2; j_call: TRBJ1-1; clone_size: many
cdr3_nt: TGCAGTGCTAGAGATTTCGCCAGGGATGGCTACACCTTC; cdr3_aa: CSARDFARDGYTF; d_call: .; v_call: TRBV20-1; j_call: TRBJ1-2; clone_size: many
cdr3_nt: TGTGCCAGCAGGTATTTTAGCGGGGGTAGTGAGCAGTTCTTC; cdr3_aa: CASRYFSGGSEQFF; d_call: TRBD2; v_call: TRBV12-3/TRBV12-4; j_call: TRBJ2-1; clone_size: many
cdr3_nt: TGCAGCGTTGAGGCACAGGGGGCATCCTACACCTTC; cdr3_aa: CSVEAQGASYTF; d_call: TRBD1; v_call: TRBV29-1; j_call: TRBJ1-2; clone_size: many
cdr3_nt: TGTGCCAGCAGTTTCAACGCCAATGAGCAGTTCTTC; cdr3_aa: CASSFNANEQFF; d_call: .; v_call: TRBV12-3/TRBV12-4; j_call: TRBJ2-1; clone_size: many
cdr3_nt: TGTGCCAGCAGTGTAAACACTGAAGCTTTCTTT; cdr3_aa: CASSVNTEAFF; d_call: .; v_call: TRBV7-9; j_call: TRBJ1-1; clone_size: many